This T cell receptor (beta chain) was captured in a study of cytomegalovirus exposure and HLA in healthy donors (dated by TCRdb to 2015 to 2018). The study in broad terms: An earlier analysis of fewer than 750 of the donors reported 276 Gb of sequence data and approximately 120 million unique TCR beta sequences obtained from approximately 180 million T cells. The study combined high-throughput TCR immunosequencing, statistical association of individual TCRs with disease status, and machine learning to predict cytomegalovirus infection status. Donor age, sex, ethnicity and CMV serostatus were compiled alongside the repertoire data. Typing coverage differed by locus: A, B, C, DRB1 and DQB1 were typed in about 620-630 donors, DQA1 in 522, DPA1 in around 580, and DPB1 in 400 to 490. The aim of the study was to test whether cataloging public T cell receptors could identify signatures of past pathogen exposure. Using immunosequencing, the study profiled T cell repertoires from approximately 700 subjects and related those repertoires to cytomegalovirus serostatus. Roughly 5 DR-DQ haplotypes were treated as single units for association and clustering because of strong linkage in the cohort. Of the 300 to 450 genotyped donors, roughly 80% fell in the genetic ancestry cluster associated with self-reported Caucasian donors. An early release covering roughly 640 HLA-typed donors comprised about 320 gigabases of sequencing data and some 79 million unique TCR sequences. Along with the roughly 670-subject first cohort, a separate validation cohort of over a hundred different subjects was used. To decide whether each TCR beta V gene segment behaved as functional or pseudogenic, an earlier analysis of some 600 of the donors relied on high-throughput TCR beta sequencing. HLA typing covered class I and class II loci at four-digit resolution. Every repertoire in the discovery cohort had been generated on one and the same sequencing platform. In the later analysis, no new phenotypic data were used to find candidate immune exposures; instead, reliance was placed on TCR beta sequences and their occurrence across donors. Among about 390 genotyped donors of the cohort, an average of about 240,000 unique TCR beta nucleotide sequences were sequenced per donor, 15% to 20% of them non-productive. Genome-wide SNP genotypes for about 60% of the 666 donors were used in a later genetic analysis, which treated that subset as a discovery cohort. A later analysis re-analyzed previously published TCR beta repertoires from 660 or so donors and added high-resolution HLA genotyping to study TCR occurrence patterns.

The CDR3 has 15 amino acids, counting the end cysteine and phenylalanine. Just the 45-base CDR3 DNA is kept, in frame starting at base 1. Looking up the germline V gene yields CDR1 KGHSH and CDR2 LQKENI. The germline ends are 20 bases apart after V is trimmed by 8 bases and J by 4 bases. General study outcomes and caveats: A cluster of highly shared sequence variants was judged likely to represent a technical artifact of the sequencing pipeline. Because some donors lacked HLA typing at each locus, the association tests relied only on the typed subset. According to a later analysis, parvovirus B19, influenza, CMV and Epstein-Barr virus appeared linked to several top co-occurrence clusters. In a later analysis, HLA-associated TCR beta chains were found to be more clonally expanded and to have lower generation probabilities than equally common non-associated chains. An earlier analysis of approximately 590 of the donors showed that most TCR beta V segments appeared in productive rearrangements either about 87% or about 30% of the time, which broadly matched IMGT annotations. The authors suggested that the approach could potentially be extended to other disease states and immunological phenotypes. According to a later analysis, TCR association rates differed among HLA loci, with DRB1 alleles showing the most associated TCRs and HLA-C alleles showing the fewest. According to a later genetic analysis, donors in an Asian-associated ancestry cluster had fewer N-insertions in productive TCRs than the approximately 670-donor mean. When HLA alleles, especially DR and DQ, strongly co-occurred, attributing TCR associations to individual alleles was difficult. In the study, some 160 TCR beta chains were listed as associated with cytomegalovirus. The presence/absence analyses assumed that sequencing depth was roughly uniform across donors, and that assumption may not be true. In vitro tests confirmed that a few of the cytomegalovirus-associated TCR beta chains recognize cytomegalovirus antigens. In both the original and validation cohorts, the classifier was reported to diagnose cytomegalovirus status with high specificity and sensitivity. A further reported finding was that TCR beta sequences accurately predicted the HLA-A and HLA-B alleles for most subjects in the first cohort. Most TCR sequences were seen in very few donors, while some public TCRs were found in many individuals. Linkage disequilibrium might explain the correlated functional status among segregating V segments, but an unknown experimental factor could not be ruled out. Immune exposure information for the cohort was limited to CMV serostatus. Because counts were too low, seventeen rarely observed V segments, including chromosome 9 orphons, were excluded from the earlier analysis of several hundred of the donors. The 87-base-pair reads could not distinguish some IMGT-functional V segments, including TRBV6-2 and TRBV6-3, so those segments were excluded. A later genetic analysis associated a missense DCLRE1C variant with V-gene and J-gene trimming of TCR beta chains, and an independent cohort replicated the association. Only TCR beta chains were sequenced in this cohort, and the absence of alpha or paired-chain data limited detectable features. Most CMV-associated TCR beta chains appeared to be HLA-restricted in a later analysis, and the HLA associations seemed to be driven largely by CMV exposure. At a false discovery rate of 0.05, a later analysis linked fewer than 20,000 TCR beta sequences to specific HLA alleles.

In total, roughly 670 healthy bone marrow donors made up the cohort. At the time of sampling, all cohort members were nominally healthy, though unrecorded immune exposures were likely present. The donor was CMV seronegative and belonged to the group of around 350 seronegative cohort members. A peripheral blood sample was provided by each donor, and peripheral blood mononuclear cells were used for TCR beta sequencing. The Qiagen DNeasy Blood Extraction Kit was used to extract genomic DNA from the blood cell samples. About this clone itself: Its antigen has not been determined. It has no much larger one-base neighbor in the sample; base qualities were not kept.

Library preparation was by the immunoSEQ multiplex PCR assay. For the multiplex PCR, a mixture combining 60 forward primers for TCR Vbeta segments and 13 reverse primers for TCR Jbeta segments was used. Amplification of the CDR3 region of rearranged TCR beta genes was performed with a multiplex PCR assay on genomic DNA. On the Illumina HiSeq System, the amplified TCR beta libraries were sequenced as 87-base-pair reads. For the original study's pipeline: Across the 600 to 700 repertoires, a later analysis counted 78 million or so unique TCR beta chains, roughly 11 million of which were shared by at least two donors. Raw reads were error-corrected and collapsed into unique sequences with a nearest-neighbor algorithm that merged closely related sequences to remove PCR and sequencing errors. V, D and J gene segments were assigned by aligning CDR3 sequences to IMGT reference sequences. For a sequence to be retained, a match of at least six nucleotides to both a V gene segment and a J gene segment was required. A rearrangement counted as productive if the CDR3 had no stop codons and remained in frame with V and J, and every other rearrangement counted as non-productive. Following IMGT convention, CDR3 was defined as the stretch from the second conserved V-encoded cysteine to the conserved J-encoded phenylalanine. The earlier analysis of a few hundred of the donors excluded sequences that lacked an unambiguous match to a single V gene segment. In an earlier analysis of 587 of the donors, V segments were called functional above 56.7% productive rearrangements and were called segregating when the between-donor standard deviation exceeded 5%. To diagnose cytomegalovirus status from the catalog of TCR beta chain sequences, a statistical classification framework was built. V and J gene assignment, in a later analysis, came from comparing TCR nucleotide sequences with IMGT/GENE-DB human TR gene sequences. In a later analysis, CDR3 sequences and most-parsimonious VDJ recombination scenarios were assigned using the TCRdist pipeline. A later analysis defined each TCR beta chain by its CDR3 amino acid sequence plus V-gene family, and excluded reads lacking a unique V-gene family. In a later analysis, 450 to 600 highly shared, low-generation-probability nucleotide sequences were removed to address suspected cross-contamination and a sequencing artifact. In a later analysis, a clonal expansion index for each public chain was calculated from normalized within-repertoire ranks of inferred template counts. Generation probabilities in a later analysis came from a VDJ recombination model fitted to out-of-frame rearrangements, and those results were checked against IGoR. A later analysis scored TCR-TCR, TCR-HLA and TCR-CMV co-occurrence with hypergeometric tests, applying a repertoire-size bias correction to TCR pairs. A later analysis estimated false discovery rates by permuting HLA or CMV assignments 20 times. In a later analysis, co-occurring TCRs were grouped using DBSCAN, with TCRdist sequence similarity added in when clustering inside HLA-allele-positive subsets. Repertoires with fewer than 30,000 or more than 120,000 public chains were left out of co-occurrence clustering, as were five repertoires with anomalous nucleotide sharing. This immuneACCESS table, as held by TCRdb, lists in-frame sequences with V and J called but not all clones. Of the missing ones, under half trace to an unresolved V gene in checked studies; the others have no known cause. For V, J and clone size, that table is used; D and trimming come from the DNA. The sample has some 220,000 clones on record, approximately 81% of them singletons. The ten largest clones capture 0.24% of the sample.

Sequenced material: PBMCs. The V and J segments used are TRBV18 and TRBJ1-1; the D gene identity is not certain. This clonotype was obtained from a girl aged 2-9 years in good health and CMV-seronegative. The sequenced DNA: TGTGCCAGCACGCGAGGCGCCCCAACGGGCACTGAAGCTTTCTTT. It is translated as CASTRGAPTGTEAFF.